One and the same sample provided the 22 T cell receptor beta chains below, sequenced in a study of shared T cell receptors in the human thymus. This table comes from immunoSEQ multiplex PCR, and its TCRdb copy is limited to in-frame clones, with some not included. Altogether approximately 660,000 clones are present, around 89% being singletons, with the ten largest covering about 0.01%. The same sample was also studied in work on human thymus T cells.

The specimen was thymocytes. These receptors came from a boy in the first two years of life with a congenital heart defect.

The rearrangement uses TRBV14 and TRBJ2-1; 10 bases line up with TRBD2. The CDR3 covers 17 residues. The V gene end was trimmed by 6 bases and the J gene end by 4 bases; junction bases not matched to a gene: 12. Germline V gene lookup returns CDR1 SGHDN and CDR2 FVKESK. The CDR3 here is CASRSGLGLAAYNEQFF. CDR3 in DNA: TGTGCCAGCAGATCTGGGTTAGGACTAGCGGCATACAATGAGCAGTTCTTC.

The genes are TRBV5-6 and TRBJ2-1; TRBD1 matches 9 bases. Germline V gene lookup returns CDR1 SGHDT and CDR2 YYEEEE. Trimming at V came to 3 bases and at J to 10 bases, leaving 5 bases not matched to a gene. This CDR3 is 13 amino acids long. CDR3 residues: CASSWGTGYEQFF. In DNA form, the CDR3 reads TGTGCCAGCAGCTGGGGGACAGGGTACGAGCAGTTCTTC. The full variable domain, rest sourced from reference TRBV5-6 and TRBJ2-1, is DAGVTQSPTHLIKTRGQQVTLRCSPKSGHDTVSWYQQALGQGPQFIFQYYEEEERQRGNFPDRFSGHQFPNYSSELNVNALLLGDSALYLCASSWGTGYEQFFGPGTRLTVL.

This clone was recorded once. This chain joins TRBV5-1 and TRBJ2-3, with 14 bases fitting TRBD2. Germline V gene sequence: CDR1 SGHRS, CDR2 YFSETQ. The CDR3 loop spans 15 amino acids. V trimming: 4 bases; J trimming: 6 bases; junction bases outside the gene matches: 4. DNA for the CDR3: TGCGCCAGCAGCGAGGGACTAGCGGGAGTGGATACGCAGTATTTT. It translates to CASSEGLAGVDTQYF.

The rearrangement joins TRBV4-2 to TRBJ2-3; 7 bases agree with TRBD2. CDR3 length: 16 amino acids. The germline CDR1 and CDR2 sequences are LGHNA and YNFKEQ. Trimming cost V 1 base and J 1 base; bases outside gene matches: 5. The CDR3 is CASSQGKAGRTDTQYF. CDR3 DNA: TGTGCCAGCAGCCAAGGTAAAGCGGGACGCACAGATACGCAGTATTTT.

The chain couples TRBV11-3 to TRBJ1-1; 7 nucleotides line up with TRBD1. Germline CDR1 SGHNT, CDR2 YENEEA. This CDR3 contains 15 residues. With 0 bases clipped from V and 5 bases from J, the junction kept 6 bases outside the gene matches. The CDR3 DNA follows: TGTGCCAGCAGCTTAGATTTAGCAGGGGGGACTGAAGCTTTCTTT. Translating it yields CASSLDLAGGTEAFF. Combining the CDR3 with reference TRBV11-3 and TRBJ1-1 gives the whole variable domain EAGVVQSPRYKIIEKKQPVAFWCNPISGHNTLYWYLQNLGQGPELLIRYENEEAVDDSQLPKDRFSAERLKGVDSTLKIQPAELGDSAVYLCASSLDLAGGTEAFFGQGTRLTVV.

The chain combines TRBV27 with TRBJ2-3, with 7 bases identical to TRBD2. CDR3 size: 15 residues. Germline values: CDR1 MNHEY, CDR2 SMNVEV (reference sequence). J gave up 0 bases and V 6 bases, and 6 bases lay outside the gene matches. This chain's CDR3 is CASSPGLSSTDTQYF. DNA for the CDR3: TGTGCCAGCAGCCCGGGACTATCTAGCACAGATACGCAGTATTTT.

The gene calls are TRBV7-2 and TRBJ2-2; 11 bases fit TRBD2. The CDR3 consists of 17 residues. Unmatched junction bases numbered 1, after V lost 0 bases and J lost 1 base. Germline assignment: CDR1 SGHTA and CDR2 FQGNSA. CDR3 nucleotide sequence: TGTGCCAGCAGCTTAGCGCTAGCGGGAGGGAACACCGGGGAGCTGTTTTTT. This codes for CASSLALAGGNTGELFF. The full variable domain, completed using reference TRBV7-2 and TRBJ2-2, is GAGVSQSPSNKVTEKGKDVELRCDPISGHTALYWYRQSLGQGLEFLIYFQGNSAPDKSGLPSDRFSAERTGGSVSTLTIQRTQQEDSAVYLCASSLALAGGNTGELFFGEGSRLTVL.

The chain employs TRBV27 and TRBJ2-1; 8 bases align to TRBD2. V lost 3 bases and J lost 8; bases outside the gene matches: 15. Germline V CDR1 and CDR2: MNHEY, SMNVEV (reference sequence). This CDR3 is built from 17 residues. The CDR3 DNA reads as TGTGCCAGCAGTTTCCTCGGGGGGGCCGCCCTAGCCGATGAGCAGTTCTTC. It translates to CASSFLGGAALADEQFF.

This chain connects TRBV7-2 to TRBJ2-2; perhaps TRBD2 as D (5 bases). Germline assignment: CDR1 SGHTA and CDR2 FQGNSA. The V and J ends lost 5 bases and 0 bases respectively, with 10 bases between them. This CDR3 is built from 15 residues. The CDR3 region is CASSRGGSNTGELFF. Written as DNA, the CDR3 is TGTGCCAGCAGCAGAGGCGGGTCGAACACCGGGGAGCTGTTTTTT.

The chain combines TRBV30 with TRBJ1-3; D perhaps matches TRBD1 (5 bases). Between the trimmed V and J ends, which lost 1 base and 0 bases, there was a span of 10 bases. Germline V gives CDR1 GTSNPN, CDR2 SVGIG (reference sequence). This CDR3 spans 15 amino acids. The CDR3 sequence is CAWSAHRTSGNTIYF. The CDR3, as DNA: TGTGCCTGGAGTGCCCACAGGACCTCTGGAAACACCATATATTTT.

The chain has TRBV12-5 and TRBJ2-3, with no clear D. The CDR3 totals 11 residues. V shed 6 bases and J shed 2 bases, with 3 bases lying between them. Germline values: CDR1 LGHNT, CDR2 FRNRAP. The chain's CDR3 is CASGNTDTQYF. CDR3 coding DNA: TGTGCTAGTGGCAACACAGATACGCAGTATTTT.

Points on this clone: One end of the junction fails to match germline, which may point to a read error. CDR3 bases: TGTGCTAGCAGCTTACGGCTAGCGGGAAGGTCAGAGACCCAGTACTTC. Its protein is CASSLRLAGRSETQYF. The gene calls are TRBV7-7 and TRBJ2-5, with 9 nucleotides matching TRBD2. Looked up from germline, CDR1 is SSHAT and CDR2 is FNYEAQ (reference sequence). The CDR3 sequence is 16 residues long.

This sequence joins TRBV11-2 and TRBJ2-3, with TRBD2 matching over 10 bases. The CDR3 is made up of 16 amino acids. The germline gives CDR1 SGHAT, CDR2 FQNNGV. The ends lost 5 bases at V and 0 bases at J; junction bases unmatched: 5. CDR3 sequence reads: CASSVRTSGSTDTQYF. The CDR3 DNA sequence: TGTGCCAGCAGCGTTCGGACTAGCGGAAGCACAGATACGCAGTATTTT.

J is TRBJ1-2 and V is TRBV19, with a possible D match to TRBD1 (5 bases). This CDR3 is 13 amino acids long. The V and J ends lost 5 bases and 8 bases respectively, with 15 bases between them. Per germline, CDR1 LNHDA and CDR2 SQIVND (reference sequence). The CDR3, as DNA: TGTGCCAGTAGTGGAGGGCAGGGAGGCGGCTACACCTTC. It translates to CASSGGQGGGYTF.

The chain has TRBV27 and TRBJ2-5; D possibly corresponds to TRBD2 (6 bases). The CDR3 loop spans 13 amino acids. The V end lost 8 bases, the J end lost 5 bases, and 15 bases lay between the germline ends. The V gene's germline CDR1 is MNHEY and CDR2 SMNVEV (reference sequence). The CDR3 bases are TGTGCCAGCCCCGCGGGGCCGAGGGAGACCCAGTACTTC. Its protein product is CASPAGPRETQYF.

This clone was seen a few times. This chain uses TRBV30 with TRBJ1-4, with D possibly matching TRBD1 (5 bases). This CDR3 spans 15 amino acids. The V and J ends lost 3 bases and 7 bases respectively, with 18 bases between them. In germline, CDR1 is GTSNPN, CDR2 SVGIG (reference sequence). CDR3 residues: CAWSESGEAREKLFF. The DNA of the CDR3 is TGTGCCTGGAGCGAATCGGGGGAAGCGCGTGAAAAACTGTTTTTT.

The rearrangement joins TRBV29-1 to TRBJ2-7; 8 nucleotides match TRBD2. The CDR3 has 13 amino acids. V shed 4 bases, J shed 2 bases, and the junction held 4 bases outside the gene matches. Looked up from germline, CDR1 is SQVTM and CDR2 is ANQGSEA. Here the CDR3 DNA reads TGCAGCGTTGTCAGCGGGAGCCCCTACGAGCAGTACTTC. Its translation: CSVVSGSPYEQYF.

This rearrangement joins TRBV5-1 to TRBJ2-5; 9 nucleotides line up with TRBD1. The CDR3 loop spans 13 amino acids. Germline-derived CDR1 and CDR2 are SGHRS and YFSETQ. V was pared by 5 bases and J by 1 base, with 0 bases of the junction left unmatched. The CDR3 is CASRDRGQETQYF. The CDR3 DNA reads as TGCGCCAGCAGGGACAGGGGCCAAGAGACCCAGTACTTC.

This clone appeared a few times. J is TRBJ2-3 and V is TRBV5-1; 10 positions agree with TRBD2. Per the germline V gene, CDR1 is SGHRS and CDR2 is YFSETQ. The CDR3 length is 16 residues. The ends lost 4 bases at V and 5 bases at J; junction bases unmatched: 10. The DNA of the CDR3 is TGCGCCAGCAGCCCAGCCTCAAGACTAGCGGGAGATACGCAGTATTTT. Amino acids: CASSPASRLAGDTQYF. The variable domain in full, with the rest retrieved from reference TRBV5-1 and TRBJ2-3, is KAGVTQTPRYLIKTRGQQVTLSCSPISGHRSVSWYQQTPGQGLQFLFEYFSETQRNKGNFPGRFSGRQFSNSRSEMNVSTLELGDSALYLCASSPASRLAGDTQYFGPGTRLTVL.

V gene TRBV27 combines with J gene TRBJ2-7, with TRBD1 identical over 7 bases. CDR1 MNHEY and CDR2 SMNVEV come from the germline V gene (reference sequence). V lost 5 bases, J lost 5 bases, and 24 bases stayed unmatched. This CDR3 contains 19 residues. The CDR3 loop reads CASSPSPGQNLVGYDEQYF. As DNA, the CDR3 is TGTGCCAGCAGTCCATCGCCGGGACAGAACTTGGTAGGCTACGACGAGCAGTACTTC.

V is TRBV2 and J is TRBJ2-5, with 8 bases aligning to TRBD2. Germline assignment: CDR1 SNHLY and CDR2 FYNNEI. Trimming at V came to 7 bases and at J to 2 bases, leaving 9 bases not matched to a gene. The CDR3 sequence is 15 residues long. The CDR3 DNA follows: TGTGCCAGCACCGAGGCCGGGAGGGATCAAGAGACCCAGTACTTC. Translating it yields CASTEAGRDQETQYF.

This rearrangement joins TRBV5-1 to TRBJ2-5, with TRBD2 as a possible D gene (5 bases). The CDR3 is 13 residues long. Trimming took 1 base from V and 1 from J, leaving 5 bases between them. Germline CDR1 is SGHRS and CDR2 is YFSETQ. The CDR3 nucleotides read TGCGCCAGCAGCTTGACTAGCCAAGAGACCCAGTACTTC. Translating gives CASSLTSQETQYF.